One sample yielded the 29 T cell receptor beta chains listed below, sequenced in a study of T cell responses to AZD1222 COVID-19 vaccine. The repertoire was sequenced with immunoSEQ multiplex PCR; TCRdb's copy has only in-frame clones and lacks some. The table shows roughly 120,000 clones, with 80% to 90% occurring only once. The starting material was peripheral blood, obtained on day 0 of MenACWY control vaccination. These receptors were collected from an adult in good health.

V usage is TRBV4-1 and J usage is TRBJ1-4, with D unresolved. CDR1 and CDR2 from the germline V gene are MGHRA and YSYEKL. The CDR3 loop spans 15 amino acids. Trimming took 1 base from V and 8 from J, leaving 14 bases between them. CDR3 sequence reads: CASSQVEGSREKLFF. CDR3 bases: TGCGCCAGCAGCCAAGTTGAGGGTAGTCGCGAAAAACTGTTTTTT.

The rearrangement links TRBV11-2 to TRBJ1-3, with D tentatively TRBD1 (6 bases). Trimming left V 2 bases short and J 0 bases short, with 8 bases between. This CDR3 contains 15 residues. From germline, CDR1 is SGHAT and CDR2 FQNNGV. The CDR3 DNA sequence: TGTGCCAGCAGCTTAACAGGGAGCTCTGGAAACACCATATATTTT. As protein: CASSLTGSSGNTIYF.

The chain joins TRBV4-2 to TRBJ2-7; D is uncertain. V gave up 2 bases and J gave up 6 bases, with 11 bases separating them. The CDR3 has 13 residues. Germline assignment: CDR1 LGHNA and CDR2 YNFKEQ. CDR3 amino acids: CASSQRVAAEQYF. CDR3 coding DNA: TGTGCCAGCAGCCAACGAGTGGCGGCCGAGCAGTACTTC.

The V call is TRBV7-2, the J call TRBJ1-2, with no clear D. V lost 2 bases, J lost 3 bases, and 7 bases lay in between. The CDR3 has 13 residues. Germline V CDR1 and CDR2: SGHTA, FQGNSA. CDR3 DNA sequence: TGTGCCAGCAGCTTACAGACCGACTATGGCTACACCTTC. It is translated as CASSLQTDYGYTF. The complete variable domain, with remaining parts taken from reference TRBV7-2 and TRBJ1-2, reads GAGVSQSPSNKVTEKGKDVELRCDPISGHTALYWYRQSLGQGLEFLIYFQGNSAPDKSGLPSDRFSAERTGGSVSTLTIQRTQQEDSAVYLCASSLQTDYGYTFGSGTRLTVV.

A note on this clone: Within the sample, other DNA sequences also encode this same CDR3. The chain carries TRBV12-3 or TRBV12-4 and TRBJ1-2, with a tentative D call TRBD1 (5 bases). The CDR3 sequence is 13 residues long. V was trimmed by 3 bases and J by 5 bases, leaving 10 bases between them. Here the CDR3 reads CASSFGRVYGYTF. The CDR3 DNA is TGTGCCAGCAGTTTTGGCAGGGTATATGGCTACACCTTC.

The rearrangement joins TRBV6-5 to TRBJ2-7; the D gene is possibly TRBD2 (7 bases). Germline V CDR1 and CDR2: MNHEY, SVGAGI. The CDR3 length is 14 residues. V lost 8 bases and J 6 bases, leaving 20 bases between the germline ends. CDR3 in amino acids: CASGKQGGMGEQYF. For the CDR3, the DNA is TGTGCCAGCGGGAAACAGGGAGGGATGGGCGAGCAGTACTTC.

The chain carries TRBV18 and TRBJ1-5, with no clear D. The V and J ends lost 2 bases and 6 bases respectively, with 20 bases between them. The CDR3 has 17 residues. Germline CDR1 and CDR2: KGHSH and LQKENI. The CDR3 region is CASSPMALGSGVQPQHF. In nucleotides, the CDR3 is TGTGCCAGCTCACCAATGGCCCTTGGTTCGGGAGTTCAGCCCCAGCATTTT.

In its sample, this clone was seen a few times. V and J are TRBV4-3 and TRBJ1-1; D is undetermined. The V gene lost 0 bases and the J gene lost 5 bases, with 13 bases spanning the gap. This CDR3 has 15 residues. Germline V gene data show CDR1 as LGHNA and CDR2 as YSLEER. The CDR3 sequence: CASSQDRAGRTEAFF. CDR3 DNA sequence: TGCGCCAGCAGCCAAGATCGGGCAGGTCGGACTGAAGCTTTCTTT.

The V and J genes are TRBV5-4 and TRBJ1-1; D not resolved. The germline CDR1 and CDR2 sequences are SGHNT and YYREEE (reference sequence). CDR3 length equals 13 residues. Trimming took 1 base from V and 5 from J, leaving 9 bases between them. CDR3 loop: CASSLRQRTEAFF. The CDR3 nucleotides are TGTGCCAGCAGCTTGCGGCAACGGACTGAAGCTTTCTTT.

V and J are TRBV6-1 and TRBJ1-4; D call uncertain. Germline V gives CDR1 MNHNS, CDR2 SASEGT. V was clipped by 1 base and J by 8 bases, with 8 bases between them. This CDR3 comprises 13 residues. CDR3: CASSEVLGEKLFF. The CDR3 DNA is TGTGCCAGCAGTGAAGTCCTGGGCGAAAAACTGTTTTTT.

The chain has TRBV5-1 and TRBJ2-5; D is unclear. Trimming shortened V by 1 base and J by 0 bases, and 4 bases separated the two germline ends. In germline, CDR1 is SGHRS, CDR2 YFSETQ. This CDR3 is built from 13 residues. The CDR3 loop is CASSLTYQETQYF. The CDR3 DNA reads TGCGCCAGCAGCTTGACATACCAAGAGACCCAGTACTTC.

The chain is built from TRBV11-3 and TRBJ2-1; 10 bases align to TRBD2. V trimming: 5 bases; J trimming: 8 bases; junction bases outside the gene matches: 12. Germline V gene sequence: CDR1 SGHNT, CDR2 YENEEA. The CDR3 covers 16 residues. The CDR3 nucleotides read TGTGCCAGCAGCCTTCGAAGCGGGGGGGCTAGGTATGAGCAGTTCTTC. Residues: CASSLRSGGARYEQFF.

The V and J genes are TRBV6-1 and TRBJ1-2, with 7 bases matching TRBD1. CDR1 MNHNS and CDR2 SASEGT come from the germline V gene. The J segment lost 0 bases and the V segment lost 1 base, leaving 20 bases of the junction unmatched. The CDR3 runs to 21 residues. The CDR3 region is CASSEGYWSRGGAGSNYGYTF. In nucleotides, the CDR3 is TGTGCCAGCAGTGAAGGTTACTGGTCTAGAGGGGGCGCGGGGTCTAACTATGGCTACACCTTC.

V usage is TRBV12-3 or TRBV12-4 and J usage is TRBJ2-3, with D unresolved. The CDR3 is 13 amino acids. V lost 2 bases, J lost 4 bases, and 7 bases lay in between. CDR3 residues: CASSLSTADTQYF. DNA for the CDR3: TGTGCCAGCAGTTTAAGTACAGCAGATACGCAGTATTTT.

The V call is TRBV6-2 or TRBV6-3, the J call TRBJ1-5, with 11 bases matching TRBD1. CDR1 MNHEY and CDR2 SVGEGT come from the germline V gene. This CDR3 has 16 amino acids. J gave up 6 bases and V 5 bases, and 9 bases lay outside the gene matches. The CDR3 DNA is TGTGCCAGCAGTCAGGCCGGACAGGGGGCCGTTCAGCCCCAGCATTTT. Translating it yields CASSQAGQGAVQPQHF.

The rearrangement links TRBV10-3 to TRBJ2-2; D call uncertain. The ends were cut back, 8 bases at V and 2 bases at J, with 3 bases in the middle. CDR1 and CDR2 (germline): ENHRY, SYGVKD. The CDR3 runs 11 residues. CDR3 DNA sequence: TGTGCCATCCGTAACACCGGGGAGCTGTTTTTT. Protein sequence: CAIRNTGELFF.

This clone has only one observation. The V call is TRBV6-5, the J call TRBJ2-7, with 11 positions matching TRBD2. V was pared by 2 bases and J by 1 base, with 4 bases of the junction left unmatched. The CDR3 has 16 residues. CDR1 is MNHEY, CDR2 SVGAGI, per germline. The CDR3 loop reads CASSYGSSGGSYEQYF. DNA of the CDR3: TGTGCCAGCAGTTACGGGTCTAGCGGGGGGTCCTACGAGCAGTACTTC.

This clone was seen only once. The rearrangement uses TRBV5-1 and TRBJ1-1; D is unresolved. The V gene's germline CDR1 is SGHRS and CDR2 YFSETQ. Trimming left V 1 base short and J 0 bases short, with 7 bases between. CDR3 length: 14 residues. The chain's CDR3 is CASSLSGMNTEAFF. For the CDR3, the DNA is TGCGCCAGCAGCTTGTCCGGAATGAACACTGAAGCTTTCTTT.

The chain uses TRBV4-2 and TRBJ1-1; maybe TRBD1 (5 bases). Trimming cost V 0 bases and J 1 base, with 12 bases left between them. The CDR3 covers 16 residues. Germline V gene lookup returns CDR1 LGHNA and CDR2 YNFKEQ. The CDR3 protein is CASSQDQGMANTEAFF. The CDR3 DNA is TGTGCCAGCAGCCAAGACCAGGGCATGGCGAACACTGAAGCTTTCTTT.

The CDR3 DNA reads TGTGCCAGTAGTATGACGAGGGGAAGTATGGAGACCCAGTACTTC. It codes for CASSMTRGSMETQYF. The rearrangement joins TRBV19 to TRBJ2-5; tentatively, D is TRBD1 or TRBD2 (5 bases each). Germline CDR1 reads LNHDA; CDR2 reads SQIVND (reference sequence). Between the trimmed V and J ends, which lost 3 bases and 5 bases, there was a span of 16 bases. CDR3 length: 15 amino acids.

The CDR3 protein is CAWRGHQGSNQPQHF. CDR3 nucleotide sequence: TGTGCCTGGAGGGGGCACCAAGGTAGCAATCAGCCCCAGCATTTT. The V and J genes are TRBV30 and TRBJ1-5; a possible D gene is TRBD1 (5 bases). This CDR3 has 15 residues. V was shortened by 3 bases and J by 0 bases, with 12 bases between the two germline ends. Germline CDR1 is GTSNPN and CDR2 is SVGIG (reference sequence).

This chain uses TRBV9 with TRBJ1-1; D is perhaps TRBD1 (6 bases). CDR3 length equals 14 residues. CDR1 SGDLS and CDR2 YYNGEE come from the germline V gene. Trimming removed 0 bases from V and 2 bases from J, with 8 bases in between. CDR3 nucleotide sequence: TGTGCCAGCAGCGTAGTGGGACAAAACACTGAAGCTTTCTTT. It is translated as CASSVVGQNTEAFF.

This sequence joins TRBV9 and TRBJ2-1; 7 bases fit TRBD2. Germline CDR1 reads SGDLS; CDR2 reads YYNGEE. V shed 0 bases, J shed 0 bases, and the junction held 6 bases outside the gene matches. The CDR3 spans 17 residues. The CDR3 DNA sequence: TGTGCCAGCAGCGTAGTCCCCGGGGGGAGCTCCTACAATGAGCAGTTCTTC. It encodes CASSVVPGGSSYNEQFF.

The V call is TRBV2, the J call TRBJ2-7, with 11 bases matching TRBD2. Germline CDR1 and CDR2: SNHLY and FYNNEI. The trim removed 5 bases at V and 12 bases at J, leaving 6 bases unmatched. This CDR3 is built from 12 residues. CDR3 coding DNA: TGTGCCAGCAGTCGACTAGCGGGGCCCGTGTACTTC. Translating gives CASSRLAGPVYF.

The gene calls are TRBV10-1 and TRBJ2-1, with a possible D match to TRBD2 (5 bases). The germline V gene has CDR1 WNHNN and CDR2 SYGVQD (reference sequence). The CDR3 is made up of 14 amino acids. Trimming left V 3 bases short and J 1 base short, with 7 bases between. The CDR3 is CASSDSGSYNEQFF. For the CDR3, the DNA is TGCGCCAGCAGTGACAGCGGATCCTACAATGAGCAGTTCTTC.

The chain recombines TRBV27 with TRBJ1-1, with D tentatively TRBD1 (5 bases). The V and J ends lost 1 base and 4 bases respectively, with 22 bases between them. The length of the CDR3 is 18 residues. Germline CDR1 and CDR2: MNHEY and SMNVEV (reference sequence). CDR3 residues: CASSLYIGASGWGTEAFF. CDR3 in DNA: TGTGCCAGCAGTTTATATATTGGGGCATCAGGTTGGGGCACTGAAGCTTTCTTT.

The CDR3 loop is CASSSGRTSGQETQYF. In DNA form, the CDR3 reads TGTGCCAGCAGCTCGGGACGGACTAGCGGGCAAGAGACCCAGTACTTC. This rearrangement joins TRBV7-9 to TRBJ2-5, with 11 bases identical to TRBD2. Germline V gene data show CDR1 as SEHNR and CDR2 as FQNEAQ (reference sequence). The CDR3 sequence is 16 residues long. V shed 4 bases, J shed 2 bases, and the junction held 6 bases outside the gene matches.

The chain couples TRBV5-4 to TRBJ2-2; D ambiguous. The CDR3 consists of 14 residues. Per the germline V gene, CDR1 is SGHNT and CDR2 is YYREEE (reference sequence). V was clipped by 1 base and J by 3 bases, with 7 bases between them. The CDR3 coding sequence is TGTGCCAGCAGCTTGATACCATACACCGGGGAGCTGTTTTTT. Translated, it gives CASSLIPYTGELFF.

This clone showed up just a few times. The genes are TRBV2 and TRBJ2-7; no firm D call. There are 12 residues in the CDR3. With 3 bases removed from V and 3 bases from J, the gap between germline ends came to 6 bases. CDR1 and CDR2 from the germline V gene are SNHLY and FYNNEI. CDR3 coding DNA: TGTGCCAGCAGTGATCTAGTCTACGAGCAGTACTTC. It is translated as CASSDLVYEQYF.